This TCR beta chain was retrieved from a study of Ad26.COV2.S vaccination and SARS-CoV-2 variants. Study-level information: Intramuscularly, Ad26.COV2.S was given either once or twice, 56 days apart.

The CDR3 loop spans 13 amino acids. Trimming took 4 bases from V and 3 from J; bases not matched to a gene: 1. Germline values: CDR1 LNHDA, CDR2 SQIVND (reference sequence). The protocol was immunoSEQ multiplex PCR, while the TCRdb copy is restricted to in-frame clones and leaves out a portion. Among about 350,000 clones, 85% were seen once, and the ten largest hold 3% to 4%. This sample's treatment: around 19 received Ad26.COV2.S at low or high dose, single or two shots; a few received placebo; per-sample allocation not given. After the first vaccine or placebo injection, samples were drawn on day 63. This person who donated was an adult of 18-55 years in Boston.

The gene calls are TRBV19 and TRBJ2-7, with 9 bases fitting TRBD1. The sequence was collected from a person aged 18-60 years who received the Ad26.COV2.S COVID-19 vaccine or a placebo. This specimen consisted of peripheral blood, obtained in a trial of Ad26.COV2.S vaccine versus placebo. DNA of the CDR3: TGTGCCAGTAGTAGACAGGGGGACTACGAGCAGTACTTC. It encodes CASSRQGDYEQYF.